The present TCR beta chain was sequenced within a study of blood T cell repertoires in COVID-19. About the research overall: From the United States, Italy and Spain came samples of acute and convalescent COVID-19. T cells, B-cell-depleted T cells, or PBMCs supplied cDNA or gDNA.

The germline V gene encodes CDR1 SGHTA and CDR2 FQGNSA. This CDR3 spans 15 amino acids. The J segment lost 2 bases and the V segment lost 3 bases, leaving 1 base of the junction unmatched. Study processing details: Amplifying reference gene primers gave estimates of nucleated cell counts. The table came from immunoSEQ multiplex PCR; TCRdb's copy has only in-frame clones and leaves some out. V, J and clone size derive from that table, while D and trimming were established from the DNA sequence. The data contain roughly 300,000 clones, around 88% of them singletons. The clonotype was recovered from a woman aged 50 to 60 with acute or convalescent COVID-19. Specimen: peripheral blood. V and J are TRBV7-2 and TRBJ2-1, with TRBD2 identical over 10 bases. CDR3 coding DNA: TGTGCCAGCAGCTTCGGACTAGCGGCCTACAATGAGCAGTTCTTC. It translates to CASSFGLAAYNEQFF.